Included here is one T cell receptor (beta chain) sequence, with context. The antigen remains undetermined. This entry comes from a study of blood T cells in healthy people across ages. General study results and limits: A roughly linear age-dependent decrease characterized TCR beta diversity per million T cells. The authors considered diversity estimates from one million T cells to be underestimates.

Alongside a J-beta primer mix, a sample-barcoded 5' primer served in a second PCR lasting about 7 to 11 cycles. Any given sample supplied a minimum of 2.5 million CDR3-containing paired-end reads. Each CDR3 protein gets one entry after TCRdb re-called the 5' RACE reads with MiXCR. The data hold fewer than 800,000 distinct CDR3 sequences, with about a third observed a single time. The sample comprised blood. The sequence was obtained from a woman aged 80 or over in good health.

This CDR3 reads CASSLMGQGVFADTQYF. CDR3 nucleotide sequence: TGTGCCAGCAGCTTAATGGGACAGGGGGTATTCGCAGATACGCAGTATTTT. V and J are TRBV7-8 and TRBJ2-3; the match to TRBD1 covers 11 bases. V lost 2 bases and J lost 4; bases outside the gene matches: 8. The CDR3 consists of 17 residues. Germline-derived CDR1 and CDR2 are SGHVS and FQNEAQ.